The next 19 T cell receptor beta chains were all read from a single sample in a study of cytomegalovirus exposure and HLA in healthy donors. PCR used 60 Vbeta primers and 13 Jbeta primers. Only in-frame clones appear in the TCRdb table, and some are missing; sequencing was by immunoSEQ multiplex PCR. This sample has about 190,000 clones; 84% occur once, and the top ten carry around 2.5%. The sample consisted of PBMCs. The receptor source for this set is a woman aged 45-59 years in good health and CMV-seropositive.

The chain carries TRBV7-6 and TRBJ2-7; no definite D call. V was shortened by 5 bases and J by 5 bases, with 16 bases between the two germline ends. There are 14 residues in the CDR3. In germline, CDR1 is SGHVS, CDR2 FNYEAQ. CDR3 sequence (DNA): TGTGCCAGCAGCCAAACGACTTGGCAGAACGAGCAGTACTTC. Translated: CASSQTTWQNEQYF. Complete variable domain (other parts from reference TRBV7-6 and TRBJ2-7): GAGVSQSPRYKVTKRGQDVALRCDPISGHVSLYWYRQALGQGPEFLTYFNYEAQQDKSGLPNDRFSAERPEGSISTLTIQRTEQRDSAMYRCASSQTTWQNEQYFGPGTRLTVT.

The chain couples TRBV5-4 to TRBJ2-1; D is uncertain. Germline V gene data show CDR1 as SGHNT and CDR2 as YYREEE (reference sequence). The CDR3 has 14 amino acids. Trimming pared 4 bases from V and 9 bases from J, leaving 17 bases between. CDR3 sequence (DNA): TGTGCCAGCAGCCGCGAGGTGGCTATAAGTGAGCAGTTCTTC. Translation: CASSREVAISEQFF.

This clone showed up just a few times. The chain combines TRBV19 with TRBJ1-1, with a possible D match to TRBD1 (5 bases). V lost 3 bases and J lost 5, with 16 bases in between. The CDR3 spans 15 residues. CDR1 is LNHDA, CDR2 SQIVND, per germline (reference sequence). The CDR3, as DNA: TGTGCCAGTAGTATTCGGGGGGTGGTAGGAACTGAAGCTTTCTTT. It codes for CASSIRGVVGTEAFF.

V is TRBV5-1 and J is TRBJ2-7; D might be TRBD2 (5 bases). The ends were cut back, 8 bases at V and 6 bases at J, with 18 bases in the middle. The CDR3 sequence is 13 residues long. Germline CDR1 SGHRS, CDR2 YFSETQ. In DNA, the CDR3 is TGCGCCAGTCCAGCTCGTGGAGGCGGCGAGCAGTACTTC. Amino acid sequence: CASPARGGGEQYF.

The chain employs TRBV7-8 and TRBJ2-7; TRBD1 is a possible D gene (5 bases). The length of the CDR3 is 14 residues. V shed 1 base and J shed 2 bases, with 9 bases lying between them. Germline-derived CDR1 and CDR2 are SGHVS and FQNEAQ. CDR3: CASSLGPTAYEQYF. As DNA, the CDR3 is TGTGCCAGCAGCTTAGGGCCGACAGCCTACGAGCAGTACTTC.

The chain is built from TRBV28 and TRBJ2-3, with D possibly being TRBD2 (7 bases). The CDR3 is 15 amino acids. CDR1 MDHEN and CDR2 SYDVKM come from the germline V gene. Trimming took off 1 base at V and 6 bases at J, with 14 bases between the two ends. CDR3 protein: CASSLLVGGLDTQYF. The CDR3 DNA reads as TGTGCCAGCAGTTTATTGGTGGGGGGGCTGGATACGCAGTATTTT.

V and J are TRBV10-3 and TRBJ2-3; weak D call: TRBD2 (6 bases). The germline gives CDR1 ENHRY, CDR2 SYGVKD. The CDR3 loop spans 13 amino acids. V was pared by 6 bases and J by 6 bases, with 13 bases between. The CDR3 nucleotides read TGTGCCATCAGGGGGGGATTGGCGGATACGCAGTATTTT. It yields the protein CAIRGGLADTQYF.

This clone appeared a single time. The chain recombines TRBV7-6 with TRBJ2-2, with 11 bases fitting TRBD2. CDR3 length: 15 amino acids. Losses at the gene ends were 4 bases for V and 6 bases for J; bases not matched to a gene: 4. Per germline, CDR1 SGHVS and CDR2 FNYEAQ. The CDR3 is CASSSSGGLPGELFF. The CDR3 DNA is TGTGCCAGCAGCTCTAGCGGGGGGCTGCCCGGGGAGCTGTTTTTT.

V usage is TRBV27 and J usage is TRBJ1-2; tentatively, D is TRBD1 (5 bases). The CDR3 runs 12 residues. The ends were cut back, 3 bases at V and 8 bases at J, with 10 bases in the middle. Germline loops: CDR1 MNHEY, CDR2 SMNVEV (reference sequence). CDR3 sequence reads: CASSLPGRGYTF. As DNA, the CDR3 is TGTGCCAGCAGTTTGCCAGGGCGGGGCTACACCTTC.

V gene TRBV4-2 combines with J gene TRBJ2-1; a weak D match, TRBD1 (6 bases). CDR1 LGHNA and CDR2 YNFKEQ come from the germline V gene. The CDR3 is made up of 15 amino acids. V was clipped by 3 bases and J by 7 bases, with 16 bases between them. Here the CDR3 reads CASSHPGTTLNEQFF. The CDR3 DNA sequence: TGTGCCAGCAGCCACCCCGGGACAACCCTTAATGAGCAGTTCTTC.

This clone was observed once. The gene calls are TRBV7-6 and TRBJ2-5; maybe TRBD2 (6 bases). V lost 3 bases, J lost 5 bases, and 10 bases lay in between. CDR1 SGHVS and CDR2 FNYEAQ come from the germline V gene. This CDR3 comprises 13 residues. In nucleotides, the CDR3 is TGTGCCAGCAGCTTTGGGAGGTTTGAGACCCAGTACTTC. Amino acids: CASSFGRFETQYF.

This clone showed up just a few times. The chain couples TRBV6-5 to TRBJ1-6; D ambiguous. V was shortened by 0 bases and J by 11 bases, with 14 bases between the two germline ends. Per germline, CDR1 MNHEY and CDR2 SVGAGI. The CDR3 consists of 15 residues. CDR3 in amino acids: CASSYSWRLATPLHF. CDR3 in DNA: TGTGCCAGCAGTTACTCTTGGCGGCTTGCGACACCCCTCCACTTT.

This clone was counted between two and nine times. The chain links TRBV6-5 to TRBJ1-3, with unresolved D. The length of the CDR3 is 15 residues. Germline values: CDR1 MNHEY, CDR2 SVGAGI. Between the trimmed V and J ends, which lost 0 bases and 3 bases, there was a span of 9 bases. CDR3 in amino acids: CASSYSRPVGNTIYF. DNA for the CDR3: TGTGCCAGCAGTTACTCGCGTCCGGTTGGAAACACCATATATTTT.

J is TRBJ1-4 and V is TRBV7-3, with 10 bases that match TRBD1. Trimming at V came to 6 bases and at J to 8 bases, leaving 12 bases not matched to a gene. Germline CDR1 reads SGHTA; CDR2 reads FQGTGA. CDR3 size: 16 residues. The CDR3 region has the DNA TGTGCCAGCAGAGCCCAATCCGGGACAGGGGAAGAAAAACTGTTTTTT. Protein: CASRAQSGTGEEKLFF.

This chain joins TRBV28 and TRBJ1-1, with D unresolved. Germline V gene data show CDR1 as MDHEN and CDR2 as SYDVKM. The CDR3 runs to 12 residues. V lost 6 bases and J lost 6, with 11 bases in between. In DNA, the CDR3 is TGTGCCAGCAGAAGTCAGGAACCTGAAGCTTTCTTT. This translates into CASRSQEPEAFF.

V is TRBV2 and J is TRBJ2-7, with 7 positions matching TRBD1. Germline V gene lookup returns CDR1 SNHLY and CDR2 FYNNEI. With 1 base clipped from V and 1 base from J, the junction kept 10 bases outside the gene matches. The CDR3 covers 17 residues. The CDR3 nucleotides are TGTGCCAGCAGTGAAGGAGGGGGCTATACGATTTCCTACGAGCAGTACTTC. It specifies CASSEGGGYTISYEQYF.

The chain couples TRBV2 to TRBJ2-3, with 8 bases lining up with TRBD1. CDR3 length: 11 residues. CDR1 and CDR2 from the germline V gene are SNHLY and FYNNEI. The V and J ends lost 4 bases and 15 bases, in that order; junction bases with no gene match: 6. CDR3 DNA: TGTGCCAGCAGTGTAAGGACAGGGCCATATTTT. As protein: CASSVRTGPYF.

This sequence joins TRBV4-3 and TRBJ2-2, with 8 bases that match TRBD1. The length of the CDR3 is 17 residues. The germline V gene has CDR1 LGHNA and CDR2 YSLEER. The V gene end was trimmed by 0 bases and the J gene end by 4 bases; junction bases not matched to a gene: 7. CDR3 region: CASSQDWGTGLTGELFF. The CDR3 region has the DNA TGCGCCAGCAGCCAAGATTGGGGGACAGGTCTCACCGGGGAGCTGTTTTTT.

In this sample, this clone turned up once. The CDR3 nucleotides read TGTGCCAGCAGCCAAGGGAGAACTCGCCAGAAAATGAACACTGAAGCTTTCTTT. This sequence encodes CASSQGRTRQKMNTEAFF. The rearrangement links TRBV4-2 to TRBJ1-1; D gene ambiguous. CDR3 length: 18 amino acids. The germline V gene encodes CDR1 LGHNA and CDR2 YNFKEQ. V was cut by 1 base and J by 0 bases, with 18 bases left in between.